These 16 T cell receptor beta chains were all obtained from the same sample, sequenced in a study of tumor-infiltrating lymphocytes in primary liver carcinoma. Blood RNA was derived from unsorted whole blood, and germline DNA was extracted too. TCR beta cDNA was prepared out of around 460 ng total RNA by means of a constant-region primer. Employing slightly modified ARM-PCR, three nested multiplex PCR rounds were run, and these gave rise to the TCR beta libraries. Two initial PCR rounds of roughly 10 cycles each paired TRBV1-TRBV30 forward primers with a C-beta reverse primer. MiXCR, run by TCRdb on the multiplex PCR reads, gives a single entry per CDR3 protein. The sample contains about 200,000 distinct CDR3 sequences, about two thirds of which appear only once. The sample comprised peripheral blood. These receptors were obtained from a woman aged 55-70 years with primary liver carcinoma and hepatitis B virus infection.

In regard to this clonotype: A read error may account for a junction end that differs from germline. The CDR3 DNA reads TGCGCCAGCAGTCAAGGACGGCGCGGTAATTCACCCCTCCACTTT. Encoded protein: CASSQGRRGNSPLHF. This chain connects TRBV4-1 to TRBJ1-6; D gene unclear. This CDR3 has 15 residues. Germline V CDR1 and CDR2: MGHRA, YSYEKL.

A remark on this clonotype: Relative to the germline gene, one junction end is altered; a read error may explain this. This chain uses TRBV29-1 with TRBJ2-1; D perhaps matches TRBD1 (6 bases). Germline V gives CDR1 SQVTM, CDR2 ANQGSEA. The CDR3 consists of 14 residues. CDR3 sequence: CGVGRGFNFNEQFF. CDR3 DNA: TGCGGCGTCGGCAGGGGTTTTAACTTCAATGAGCAGTTCTTC.

As regards this clonotype: The final CDR3 position lacks the conserved phenylalanine or tryptophan, pointing to a likely read error. The chain couples TRBV6-5 to TRBJ2-7; possible D gene TRBD1, 6 bases. There are 15 residues in the CDR3. The germline V gene has CDR1 MNHEY and CDR2 SVGAGI. In nucleotides, the CDR3 is TGTGCCAGCAGTCACTCGCAGGGGACCTCCTACGAGCAGTACCTC. Its protein is CASSHSQGTSYEQYL.

The V and J genes are TRBV11-2 and TRBJ2-5; TRBD1 or TRBD2 may be the D gene (6 bases each). Germline values: CDR1 SGHAT, CDR2 FQNNGV. The V gene lost 3 bases and the J gene lost 6 bases, with 23 bases spanning the gap. This CDR3 is built from 17 residues. In DNA, the CDR3 is TGTGCCAGCAGCTTGGGGATGGGGCACAGGGCGGGACAGACCCAGTACTTC. The encoded protein is CASSLGMGHRAGQTQYF.

Details on this clonotype: This CDR3 is missing its conserved last phenylalanine or tryptophan, likely due to a read error. This sequence joins TRBV29-1 and TRBJ2-3; D might be TRBD2 (5 bases). Per the germline V gene, CDR1 is SQVTM and CDR2 is ANQGSEA. Trimming removed 1 base at V and 0 bases at J, with 14 bases between. The CDR3 runs 16 residues. CDR3 protein: CSVEGPARASTDTQYL. The CDR3 region has the DNA TGCAGCGTTGAAGGGCCAGCGAGGGCTAGCACAGATACGCAGTATTTG.

As concerns this clonotype: This may arise from a read error, as a much more abundant clone is one base away. The J gene is TRBJ2-1, the V gene TRBV12-3 or TRBV12-4, with TRBD2 identical over 8 bases. The CDR3 sequence is 16 residues long. DNA for the CDR3: TGTGCCAGCAGCCTAGCAGCGGGAGCCCCCAATAGTGAGCGGTTCTTC. Its translation is CASSLAAGAPNSERFF.

This clonotype has ten or more counts. The chain couples TRBV6-5 to TRBJ2-1, with D hard to call. Trimming stripped 0 bases from V and 5 bases from J, with 8 bases between. This CDR3 has 14 amino acids. Germline V gene sequence: CDR1 MNHEY, CDR2 SVGAGI. The CDR3 DNA follows: TGTGCCAGCAGTTACTCGACACGTGACAATGAGCAGTTCTTC. Protein sequence: CASSYSTRDNEQFF.

For this clonotype: Germline is not matched at one junction end, which may reflect a read error. The rearrangement links TRBV10-2 to TRBJ2-2; D is ambiguous. This CDR3 is built from 14 residues. Germline CDR1 and CDR2: WSHSY and SAAADI. CDR3 sequence: CPSSGEVNTGELFF. The CDR3 DNA sequence: TGCCCCAGCAGTGGAGAGGTGAACACCGGGGAGCTGTTTTTT.

Concerning this clonotype itself: Germline and junction disagree at one end, which may indicate a read error. The V gene is TRBV28, the J gene TRBJ2-3; no definite D call. Germline CDR1 reads MDHEN; CDR2 reads SYDVKM. This CDR3 has 15 amino acids. CDR3 amino acids: CASSFTSGSKDTRYF. CDR3 DNA: TGTGCCAGCAGTTTTACGTCCGGCAGCAAAGATACGCGGTATTTT.

The chain recombines TRBV12-3 or TRBV12-4 with TRBJ1-5; D unclear. The CDR3 contains 13 residues. The ends were cut back, 5 bases at V and 7 bases at J, with 12 bases in the middle. CDR3 protein: CASSRYSEQPQHF. As DNA, the CDR3 is TGTGCCAGCAGTAGATACAGTGAACAGCCCCAGCATTTT.

The J gene is TRBJ2-1, the V gene TRBV11-2; TRBD2 matches at 8 bases. The V gene end was trimmed by 5 bases and the J gene end by 9 bases; junction bases not matched to a gene: 18. Germline assignment: CDR1 SGHAT and CDR2 FQNNGV. This CDR3 contains 17 residues. CDR3 protein: CASSLRGGLDPRGEQFF. CDR3 coding DNA: TGTGCCAGCAGCCTCCGGGGGGGACTAGACCCAAGAGGTGAGCAGTTCTTC.

Concerning this clonotype: Mismatch with germline at one junction end may stem from a read error. The rearrangement joins TRBV10-2 to TRBJ2-1; TRBD1 might be the D (5 bases). In germline, CDR1 is WSHSY, CDR2 SAAADI. This CDR3 has 14 amino acids. CDR3 sequence reads: CTSRALDSVNEQFF. The CDR3, as DNA: TGCACCAGCAGGGCCCTTGATTCCGTGAATGAGCAGTTCTTC.

To note about this clonotype: The junction departs from germline at one end; a sequencing error may be responsible. V and J are TRBV6-5 and TRBJ2-4, with D perhaps matching TRBD2 (5 bases). CDR3 length equals 14 residues. CDR1 is MNHEY, CDR2 SVGAGI, per germline. The CDR3 coding sequence is TGTGCCAGCAGTCACCGGGGAACCAAAAACTTTCAGTACTTC. This codes for CASSHRGTKNFQYF.

This clonotype has a count of ten or more. This chain uses TRBV6-6 with TRBJ1-4; TRBD1 aligns across 11 bases. CDR1 MNHNY and CDR2 SVGAGI come from the germline V gene (reference sequence). The trim removed 6 bases at V and 2 bases at J, leaving 5 bases unmatched. The CDR3 totals 16 residues. Here the CDR3 reads CASSPGQGATNEKLFF. The CDR3, as DNA: TGTGCCAGCAGCCCCGGACAGGGGGCTACTAATGAAAAACTGTTTTTT.

The V call is TRBV28, the J call TRBJ2-2; TRBD2 agrees at 7 bases. This CDR3 is 14 amino acids long. Germline CDR1 and CDR2: MDHEN and SYDVKM. After removal of 7 bases from V and 4 bases from J, the junction contained 6 bases not matched to a gene. CDR3 sequence: CASTRGGSTGELFF. Written as DNA, the CDR3 is TGTGCCAGCACCCGCGGGGGTTCCACCGGGGAGCTGTTTTTT.

Turning to this clonotype: Likely a read error: the CDR3 ends without its conserved phenylalanine or tryptophan. The limits of the CDR3 on the DNA are not certain, so only TCRdb's listed CDR3 is given. This chain connects TRBV11-1 to TRBJ2-6; the table's TRBD1 call for D was not verified on the DNA. The germline V gene has CDR1 SGHAT and CDR2 FQDESV (reference sequence). The CDR3 is made up of 17 amino acids, end residues included. CDR3 in amino acids: CASSARTGTPGANVMTL.